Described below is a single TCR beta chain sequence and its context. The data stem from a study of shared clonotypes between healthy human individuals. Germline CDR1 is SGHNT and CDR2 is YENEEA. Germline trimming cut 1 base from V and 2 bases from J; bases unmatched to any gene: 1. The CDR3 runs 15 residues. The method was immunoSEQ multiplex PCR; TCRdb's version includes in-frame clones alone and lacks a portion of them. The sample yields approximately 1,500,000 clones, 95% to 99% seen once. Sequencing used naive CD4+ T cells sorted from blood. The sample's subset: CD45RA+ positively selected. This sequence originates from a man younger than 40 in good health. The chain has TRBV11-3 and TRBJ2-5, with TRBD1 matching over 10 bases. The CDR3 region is CASSLGTGGQETQYF. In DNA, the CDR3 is TGTGCCAGCAGCTTAGGGACAGGGGGACAAGAGACCCAGTACTTC.